This TCR beta chain was captured in a study of vaccination effects on CD4 cells after COVID-19. Overall study results and limits: Only 1 of 255 vaccine-induced clones from healthy vaccinees cross-reacted with common cold coronaviruses.

V lost 5 bases to trimming and J lost 0 bases, with 14 bases between them. CDR3 size: 15 residues. Per germline, CDR1 LNHDA and CDR2 SQIVND (reference sequence). With regard to this clone: The antigen remains unidentified.

Produced via immunoSEQ multiplex PCR; TCRdb's table is partial and in-frame only. The sample has about 45,000 clones, approximately 70% seen once. Isolating CD4+ T cells followed approximately 11 days of culture. Participants were vaccinated with two doses of either the BNT162b2 or mRNA-1273 vaccine. The receptor was isolated from a human donor who received a COVID-19 vaccine. Sequencing was performed on CD4+ T cells from PBMCs cultured without peptide, taken after COVID-19 vaccination. J is TRBJ2-7 and V is TRBV19; either TRBD1 or TRBD2 may supply D (5 bases each). DNA for the CDR3: TGTGCCAGTAGTCCGAGGGACGCCGTCTCCTACGAGCAGTACTTC. Its protein product is CASSPRDAVSYEQYF.